This T cell receptor (beta chain) originates from a study of cytomegalovirus exposure and HLA in healthy donors. Whole-study results and caveats: TCR beta V- and J-gene trimming was later associated with a missense DCLRE1C variant.

In the PCR, 60 Vbeta and 13 Jbeta primers were used. TCRdb's copy holds only in-frame clones and misses some; the assay was immunoSEQ multiplex PCR. Of about 240,000 clones in the sample, approximately 81% were seen once. The CDR3 runs to 14 residues. Trimming removed 0 bases from V and 7 bases from J, with 12 bases in between. Looked up from germline, CDR1 is LGHNA and CDR2 is YNFKEQ. To note about this clone: The antigen is unknown.

The TCR comes from a girl aged 2-10 years in good health and CMV-seronegative. Sequencing input: PBMCs. The chain has TRBV4-2 and TRBJ2-5; D is undetermined. CDR3 region: CASSQDDRSGTQYF. CDR3 bases: TGTGCCAGCAGCCAAGATGACCGTTCGGGGACCCAGTACTTC.